This T cell receptor beta chain was captured by sequencing in a study of T cell repertoires in cytomegalovirus infection (dated 2019 in TCRdb). About the study as a whole: Donor HLA type was relevant to the analysis, as public TCR beta signatures indicated carriage of CMV infection together with the matching HLA type.

Summary of the overall study and its limitations: Cumulative frequency of public TCR beta family members discriminated carriers of CMV infection plus the relevant HLA type in this cohort and an independent approximately 370-donor cohort. The ex vivo response was dominated by HLA-C-restricted CMV-specific TCR beta clonotypes, and the single most frequent clonotype in two of eight donors was supplied by these HLA-C-restricted clonotypes.

CDR1 and CDR2 (SEHNR, FQNEAQ) derive from the germline V gene (reference sequence). Between the V and J ends, shortened by 4 bases and 7 bases respectively, the junction contains 17 bases. The cysteine opens and the phenylalanine closes a CDR3 of 15 amino acids. The kept DNA is CDR3 alone, 45 bases in frame from the first base. Instrument used: Illumina HiSeq 1500. The raw public reads went through TCRdb reprocessing: fastp at Q25, MiXCR clone calling, in-frame beta chains kept. Entries that share a CDR3 protein sequence are merged under the most common genes and DNA. The sample table shows hundreds of thousands of distinct CDR3 sequences, and about 8.8% are seen once. Clones ranked in the top ten supply 2.5% of the sample. This clonotype was seen at least ten times. Its antigen is not yet known. No much larger clone exists at a distance of one base, and base qualities are not known.

What was sequenced was PBMCs. This receptor was identified in a human donor in good health (CMV status not recorded). Some clones in this sample may be carry-over from other donors' samples. Recombination joined TRBV7-9 with TRBJ2-4, and possibly TRBD1, on 5 matching bases. The CDR3 protein is CASSSPRVIGNIQYF. The DNA is as follows: TGTGCCAGCAGCTCCCCCAGGGTGATAGGGAACATTCAGTACTTC.